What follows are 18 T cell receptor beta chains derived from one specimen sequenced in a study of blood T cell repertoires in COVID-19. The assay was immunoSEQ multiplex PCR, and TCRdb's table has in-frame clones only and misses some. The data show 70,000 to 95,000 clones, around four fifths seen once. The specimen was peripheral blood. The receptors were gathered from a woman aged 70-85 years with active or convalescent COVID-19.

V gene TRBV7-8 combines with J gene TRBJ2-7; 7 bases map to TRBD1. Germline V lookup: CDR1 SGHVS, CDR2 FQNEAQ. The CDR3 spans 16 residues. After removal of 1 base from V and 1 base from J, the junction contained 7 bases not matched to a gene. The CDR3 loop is CASSLGRAGGSYEQYF. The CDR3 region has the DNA TGTGCCAGCAGCTTAGGTAGGGCAGGGGGATCCTACGAGCAGTACTTC.

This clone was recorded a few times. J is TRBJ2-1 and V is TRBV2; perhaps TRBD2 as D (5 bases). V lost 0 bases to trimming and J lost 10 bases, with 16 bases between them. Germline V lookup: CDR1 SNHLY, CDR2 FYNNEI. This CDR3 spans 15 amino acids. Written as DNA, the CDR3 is TGTGCCAGCAGTGAAGCAGCGGCGACCCTTGTGGAGCAGTTCTTC. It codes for CASSEAAATLVEQFF.

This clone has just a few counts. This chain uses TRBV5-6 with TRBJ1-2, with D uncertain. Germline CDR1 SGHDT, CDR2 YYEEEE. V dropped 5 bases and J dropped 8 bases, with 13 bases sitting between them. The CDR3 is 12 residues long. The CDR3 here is CASRLEAGGYTF. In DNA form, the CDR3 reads TGTGCCAGCAGGCTGGAGGCCGGCGGCTACACCTTC.

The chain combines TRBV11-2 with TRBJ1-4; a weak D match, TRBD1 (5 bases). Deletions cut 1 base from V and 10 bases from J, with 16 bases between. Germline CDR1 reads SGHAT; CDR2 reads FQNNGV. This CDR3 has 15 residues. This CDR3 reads CASSLVEWGRGKLFF. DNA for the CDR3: TGTGCCAGCAGCTTAGTCGAGTGGGGGAGGGGAAAACTGTTTTTT.

CDR3 residues: CASSLSLETQYF. CDR3 sequence (DNA): TGTGCCAGCAGCTTATCCCTCGAGACCCAGTACTTC. The rearrangement links TRBV7-9 to TRBJ2-5; D ambiguous. The CDR3 extends over 12 amino acids. With 2 bases removed from V and 5 bases from J, the gap between germline ends came to 6 bases. From germline, CDR1 is SEHNR and CDR2 FQNEAQ (reference sequence). The full variable domain, its missing parts supplied by reference TRBV7-9 and TRBJ2-5, is DTGVSQNPRHKITKRGQNVTFRCDPISEHNRLYWYRQTLGQGPEFLTYFQNEAQLEKSRLLSDRFSAERPKGSFSTLEIQRTEQGDSAMYLCASSLSLETQYFGPGTRLLVL.

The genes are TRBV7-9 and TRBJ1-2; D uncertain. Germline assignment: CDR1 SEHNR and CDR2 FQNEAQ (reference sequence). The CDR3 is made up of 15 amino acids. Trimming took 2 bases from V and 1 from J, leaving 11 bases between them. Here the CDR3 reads CASSLLADLNYGYTF. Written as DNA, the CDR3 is TGTGCCAGCAGCTTATTAGCCGATCTTAACTATGGCTACACCTTC.

CDR3 residues: CASSQLTGSEQYF. CDR3 coding DNA: TGTGCCAGCAGTCAACTAACAGGGTCCGAGCAGTACTTC. The V and J genes are TRBV27 and TRBJ2-7; D may be TRBD1 (6 bases). Trimming cost V 5 bases and J 6 bases, with 14 bases left between them. The CDR3 is 13 residues long. Germline lookup yields CDR1 MNHEY and CDR2 SMNVEV (reference sequence).

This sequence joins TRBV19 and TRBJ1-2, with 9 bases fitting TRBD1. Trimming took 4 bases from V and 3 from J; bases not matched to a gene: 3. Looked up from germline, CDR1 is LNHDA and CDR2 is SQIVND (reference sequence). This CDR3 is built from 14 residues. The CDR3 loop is CASSTRTGDYGYTF. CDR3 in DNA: TGTGCCAGTAGTACCCGGACAGGGGACTATGGCTACACCTTC.

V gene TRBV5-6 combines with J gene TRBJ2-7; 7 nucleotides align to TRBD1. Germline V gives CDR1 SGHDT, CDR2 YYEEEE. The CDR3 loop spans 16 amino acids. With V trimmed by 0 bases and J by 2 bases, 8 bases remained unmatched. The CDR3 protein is CASSLVATGLTYEQYF. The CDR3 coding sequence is TGTGCCAGCAGCTTGGTTGCGACAGGGCTTACCTACGAGCAGTACTTC.

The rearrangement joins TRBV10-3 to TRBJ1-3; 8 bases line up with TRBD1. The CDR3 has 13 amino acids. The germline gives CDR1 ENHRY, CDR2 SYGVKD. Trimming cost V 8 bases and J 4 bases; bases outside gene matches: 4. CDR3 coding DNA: TGTGCCATCTCAGGGGGCGAAGGAAACACCATATATTTT. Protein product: CAISGGEGNTIYF.

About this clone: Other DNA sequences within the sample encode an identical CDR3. The CDR3 spells CASSPGQDNEQFF. The CDR3 DNA reads as TGTGCCAGCTCACCGGGACAGGACAATGAGCAGTTCTTC. This chain connects TRBV18 to TRBJ2-1; 8 nucleotides agree with TRBD1. After removal of 3 bases from V and 5 bases from J, the junction contained 0 bases not matched to a gene. Per germline, CDR1 KGHSH and CDR2 LQKENI. This CDR3 region has 13 residues. Using reference TRBV18 and TRBJ2-1 for the parts outside the CDR3, the full variable domain is NAGVMQNPRHLVRRRGQEARLRCSPMKGHSHVYWYRQLPEEGLKFMVYLQKENIIDESGMPKERFSAEFPKEGPSILRIQQVVRGDSAAYFCASSPGQDNEQFFGPGTRLTVL.

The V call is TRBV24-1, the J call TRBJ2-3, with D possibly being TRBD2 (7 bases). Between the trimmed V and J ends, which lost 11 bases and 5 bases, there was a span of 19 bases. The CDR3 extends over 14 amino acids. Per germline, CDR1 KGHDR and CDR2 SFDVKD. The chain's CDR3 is CASGMGGAEDTQYF. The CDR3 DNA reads TGTGCCAGCGGAATGGGGGGGGCTGAAGATACGCAGTATTTT.

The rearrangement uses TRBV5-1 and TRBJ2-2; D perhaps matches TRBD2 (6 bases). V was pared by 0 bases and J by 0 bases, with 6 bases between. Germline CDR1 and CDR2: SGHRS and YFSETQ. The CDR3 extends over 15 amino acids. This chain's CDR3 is CASSLGEANTGELFF. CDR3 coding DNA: TGCGCCAGCAGCTTGGGGGAGGCGAACACCGGGGAGCTGTTTTTT.

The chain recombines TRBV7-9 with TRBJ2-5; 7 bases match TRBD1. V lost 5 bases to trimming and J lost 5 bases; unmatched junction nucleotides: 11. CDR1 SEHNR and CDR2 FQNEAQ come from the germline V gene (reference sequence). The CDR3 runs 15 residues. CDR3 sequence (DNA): TGTGCCAGCAGCCAGACCAGACAGGGACAGGAGACCCAGTACTTC. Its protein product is CASSQTRQGQETQYF.

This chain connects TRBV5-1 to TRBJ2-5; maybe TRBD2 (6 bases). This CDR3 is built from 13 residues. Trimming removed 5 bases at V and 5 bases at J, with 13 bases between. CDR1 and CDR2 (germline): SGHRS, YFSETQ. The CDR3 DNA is TGCGCCAGCAGGAGGGAACGGGGGGAGACCCAGTACTTC. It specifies CASRRERGETQYF.

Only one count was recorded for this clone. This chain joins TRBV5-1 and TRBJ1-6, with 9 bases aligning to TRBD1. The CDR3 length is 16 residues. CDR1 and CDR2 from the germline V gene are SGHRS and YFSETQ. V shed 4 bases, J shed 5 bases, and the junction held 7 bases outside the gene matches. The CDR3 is CASSAGTGINNSPLHF. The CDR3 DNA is TGCGCCAGCAGCGCCGGGACAGGGATAAATAATTCACCCCTCCACTTT.

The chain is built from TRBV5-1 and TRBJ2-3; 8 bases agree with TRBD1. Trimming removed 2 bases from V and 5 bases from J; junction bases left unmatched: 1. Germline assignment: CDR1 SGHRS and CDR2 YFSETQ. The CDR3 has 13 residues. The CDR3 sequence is CASSLTGGDTQYF. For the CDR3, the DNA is TGCGCCAGCAGCTTAACAGGGGGAGATACGCAGTATTTT. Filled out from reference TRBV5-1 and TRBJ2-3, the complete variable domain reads KAGVTQTPRYLIKTRGQQVTLSCSPISGHRSVSWYQQTPGQGLQFLFEYFSETQRNKGNFPGRFSGRQFSNSRSEMNVSTLELGDSALYLCASSLTGGDTQYFGPGTRLTVL.

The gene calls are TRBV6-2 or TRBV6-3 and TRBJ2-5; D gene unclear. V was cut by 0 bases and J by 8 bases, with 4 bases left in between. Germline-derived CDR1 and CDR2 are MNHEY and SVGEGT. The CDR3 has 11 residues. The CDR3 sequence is CASSYSYTQYF. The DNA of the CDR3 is TGTGCCAGCAGTTACTCGTATACCCAGTACTTC.